Listed here are 25 T cell receptor beta chains from one sample, sequenced in a study of CXCR3-negative and CXCR3-positive naive CD8 T cells. UMI-labeled 5' RACE yielded the TRB cDNA libraries. From its re-call of the 5' RACE reads, TCRdb lists each CDR3 protein once, without DNA. This sample's clone table lists more than 65,000 distinct CDR3 sequences. The sequencing input was naive CXCR3- CD8+ T cells from blood. Sample subset: CD45RO-CCR7+CD27+CD95- naive CD8+ T cells lacking CXCR3 (TNR3-). These receptor sequences come from a human donor in good health. Some clones in this sample may be carry-over from other donors' samples.

The gene calls are TRBV9 and TRBJ2-3; absent DNA, TCRdb's TRBD1 call cannot be checked. The CDR3 sequence is 16 residues long. In germline, CDR1 is SGDLS, CDR2 YYNGEE. The CDR3 reads CASSEASGGVTDTQYF.

V and J are TRBV4-2 and TRBJ2-7; TCRdb proposes TRBD1, but this gene call is untestable without DNA. The CDR3 has 15 amino acids. Germline-derived CDR1 and CDR2 are LGHNA and YNFKEQ. CDR3 sequence: CASSLTGTGAYEQYF.

The rearrangement links TRBV10-3 to TRBJ2-3. This CDR3 has 16 residues. Germline assignment: CDR1 ENHRY and CDR2 SYGVKD. The CDR3 reads CAISEGRDNQLYTQYF.

V gene TRBV5-4 combines with J gene TRBJ2-7. The CDR3 runs to 14 residues. The germline V gene encodes CDR1 SGHNT and CDR2 YYREEE (reference sequence). The chain's CDR3 is CASSFDTSSYEQYF.

This rearrangement joins TRBV9 to TRBJ1-2; without DNA, the TCRdb call of TRBD1 cannot be checked. The CDR3 has 16 amino acids. Germline V gene data show CDR1 as SGDLS and CDR2 as YYNGEE. The CDR3 sequence is CASSRTDSSANYGYTF. The full variable domain, completed using reference TRBV9 and TRBJ1-2, is DSGVTQTPKHLITATGQRVTLRCSPRSGDLSVYWYQQSLDQGLQFLIQYYNGEERAKGNILERFSAQQFPDLHSELNLSSLELGDSALYFCASSRTDSSANYGYTFGSGTRLTVV.

The chain recombines TRBV29-1 with TRBJ2-1; TCRdb's assignment of TRBD1 cannot be checked, as there is no DNA. This CDR3 has 13 residues. Germline values: CDR1 SQVTM, CDR2 ANQGSEA. This CDR3 reads CSAEGGGYNEQFF.

The V gene is TRBV20-1, the J gene TRBJ2-5. Per the germline V gene, CDR1 is DFQATT and CDR2 is SNEGSKA (reference sequence). The CDR3 runs to 15 residues. CDR3 protein: CSARVYEKSQETQYF.

The chain recombines TRBV5-1 with TRBJ2-7. This CDR3 region has 14 residues. Germline V gene lookup returns CDR1 SGHRS and CDR2 YFSETQ. Here the CDR3 reads CASSTSSSSYEQYF.

This sequence joins TRBV19 and TRBJ1-5; checking the TCRdb D call of TRBD1 is not possible without DNA. The CDR3 consists of 15 residues. Germline CDR1 reads LNHDA; CDR2 reads SQIVND (reference sequence). CDR3 residues: CASSGPRTPHQPQHF.

The V and J genes are TRBV28 and TRBJ2-5; TCRdb calls TRBD2, which cannot be checked without DNA. Per germline, CDR1 MDHEN and CDR2 SYDVKM. The CDR3 spans 17 residues. The CDR3 sequence is CASSLSASGRPSETQYF.

The chain's CDR3 is CASSQDSGNTEAFF. This chain links TRBV4-3 with TRBJ1-1. CDR1 and CDR2 (germline): LGHNA, YSLEER. This CDR3 comprises 14 residues.

V gene TRBV27 combines with J gene TRBJ1-5. This CDR3 contains 15 residues. Germline V gene lookup returns CDR1 MNHEY and CDR2 SMNVEV (reference sequence). The CDR3 is CASSLTTGTLQPQHF.

The chain combines TRBV28 with TRBJ2-3. This CDR3 is 11 amino acids long. The germline V gene has CDR1 MDHEN and CDR2 SYDVKM. The CDR3 sequence: CASSFTNTQYF.

The chain is built from TRBV4-1 and TRBJ2-1. The germline V gene has CDR1 MGHRA and CDR2 YSYEKL. The CDR3 sequence is 15 residues long. The CDR3 sequence: CASSQDLATDNEQFF.

The J gene is TRBJ2-7, the V gene TRBV5-5; the D gene TCRdb calls, TRBD1, cannot be checked with no DNA. This CDR3 region has 14 residues. Per the germline V gene, CDR1 is SGHKS and CDR2 is YYEKEE (reference sequence). This CDR3 is CASSSPAGGNEQYF.

The chain carries TRBV20-1 and TRBJ2-1; the D call from TCRdb, TRBD1, cannot be confirmed without DNA. CDR1 and CDR2 from the germline V gene are DFQATT and SNEGSKA (reference sequence). The CDR3 has 18 residues. CDR3 region: CSALDRGLYLTPYNEQFF.

The chain carries TRBV5-1 and TRBJ2-7; there is no DNA to check the TCRdb D call of TRBD2. The germline V gene has CDR1 SGHRS and CDR2 YFSETQ. There are 18 residues in the CDR3. Here the CDR3 reads CASSLGPPQRDVSYEQYF.

The chain joins TRBV29-1 to TRBJ2-7; with no DNA, the TCRdb D assignment of TRBD1 cannot be verified. The CDR3 runs 15 residues. Germline V gene sequence: CDR1 SQVTM, CDR2 ANQGSEA. CDR3: CSVVYGTGELGEQYF.

The chain uses TRBV29-1 and TRBJ2-7; no DNA is available, so the TRBD2 call from TCRdb remains unchecked. Germline V lookup: CDR1 SQVTM, CDR2 ANQGSEA. This CDR3 is built from 16 residues. The CDR3 here is CSVAGRAGDSSYEQYF.

The chain combines TRBV5-4 with TRBJ1-2; lacking DNA, the TRBD1 call made by TCRdb goes unchecked. Looked up from germline, CDR1 is SGHNT and CDR2 is YYREEE (reference sequence). There are 11 residues in the CDR3. CDR3 amino acids: CAGRDQGGYTF. The full variable domain, its missing parts supplied by reference TRBV5-4 and TRBJ1-2, is ETGVTQSPTHLIKTRGQQVTLRCSSQSGHNTVSWYQQALGQGPQFIFQYYREEENGRGNFPPRFSGLQFPNYSSELNVNALELDDSALYLCAGRDQGGYTFGSGTRLTVV.

This chain links TRBV5-1 with TRBJ1-5. The germline CDR1 and CDR2 sequences are SGHRS and YFSETQ. CDR3 length: 14 amino acids. This CDR3 is CASRSGLSDQPQHF.

The genes are TRBV4-3 and TRBJ1-1. Germline lookup yields CDR1 LGHNA and CDR2 YSLEER. This CDR3 has 13 residues. The CDR3 loop is CASSQDIGTEAFF.

The chain uses TRBV7-6 and TRBJ1-6. The CDR3 loop spans 15 amino acids. Germline-derived CDR1 and CDR2 are SGHVS and FNYEAQ. CDR3 residues: CASSITTDYNSPLHF. The full variable domain, in which reference TRBV7-6 and TRBJ1-6 provide the parts outside the CDR3, is GAGVSQSPRYKVTKRGQDVALRCDPISGHVSLYWYRQALGQGPEFLTYFNYEAQQDKSGLPNDRFSAERPEGSISTLTIQRTEQRDSAMYRCASSITTDYNSPLHFGNGTRLTVT.

This chain's CDR3 is CASSLSTEQETQYF. The rearrangement links TRBV7-9 to TRBJ2-5. The germline CDR1 and CDR2 sequences are SEHNR and FQNEAQ (reference sequence). The CDR3 totals 14 residues. Drawing the rest from reference TRBV7-9 and TRBJ2-5, the complete variable domain is DTGVSQNPRHKITKRGQNVTFRCDPISEHNRLYWYRQTLGQGPEFLTYFQNEAQLEKSRLLSDRFSAERPKGSFSTLEIQRTEQGDSAMYLCASSLSTEQETQYFGPGTRLLVL.

The chain has TRBV29-1 and TRBJ2-1; the TRBD2 assignment by TCRdb is unverifiable without DNA. Looked up from germline, CDR1 is SQVTM and CDR2 is ANQGSEA. The CDR3 spans 12 residues. CDR3 sequence reads: CSGGGTYNEQFF.